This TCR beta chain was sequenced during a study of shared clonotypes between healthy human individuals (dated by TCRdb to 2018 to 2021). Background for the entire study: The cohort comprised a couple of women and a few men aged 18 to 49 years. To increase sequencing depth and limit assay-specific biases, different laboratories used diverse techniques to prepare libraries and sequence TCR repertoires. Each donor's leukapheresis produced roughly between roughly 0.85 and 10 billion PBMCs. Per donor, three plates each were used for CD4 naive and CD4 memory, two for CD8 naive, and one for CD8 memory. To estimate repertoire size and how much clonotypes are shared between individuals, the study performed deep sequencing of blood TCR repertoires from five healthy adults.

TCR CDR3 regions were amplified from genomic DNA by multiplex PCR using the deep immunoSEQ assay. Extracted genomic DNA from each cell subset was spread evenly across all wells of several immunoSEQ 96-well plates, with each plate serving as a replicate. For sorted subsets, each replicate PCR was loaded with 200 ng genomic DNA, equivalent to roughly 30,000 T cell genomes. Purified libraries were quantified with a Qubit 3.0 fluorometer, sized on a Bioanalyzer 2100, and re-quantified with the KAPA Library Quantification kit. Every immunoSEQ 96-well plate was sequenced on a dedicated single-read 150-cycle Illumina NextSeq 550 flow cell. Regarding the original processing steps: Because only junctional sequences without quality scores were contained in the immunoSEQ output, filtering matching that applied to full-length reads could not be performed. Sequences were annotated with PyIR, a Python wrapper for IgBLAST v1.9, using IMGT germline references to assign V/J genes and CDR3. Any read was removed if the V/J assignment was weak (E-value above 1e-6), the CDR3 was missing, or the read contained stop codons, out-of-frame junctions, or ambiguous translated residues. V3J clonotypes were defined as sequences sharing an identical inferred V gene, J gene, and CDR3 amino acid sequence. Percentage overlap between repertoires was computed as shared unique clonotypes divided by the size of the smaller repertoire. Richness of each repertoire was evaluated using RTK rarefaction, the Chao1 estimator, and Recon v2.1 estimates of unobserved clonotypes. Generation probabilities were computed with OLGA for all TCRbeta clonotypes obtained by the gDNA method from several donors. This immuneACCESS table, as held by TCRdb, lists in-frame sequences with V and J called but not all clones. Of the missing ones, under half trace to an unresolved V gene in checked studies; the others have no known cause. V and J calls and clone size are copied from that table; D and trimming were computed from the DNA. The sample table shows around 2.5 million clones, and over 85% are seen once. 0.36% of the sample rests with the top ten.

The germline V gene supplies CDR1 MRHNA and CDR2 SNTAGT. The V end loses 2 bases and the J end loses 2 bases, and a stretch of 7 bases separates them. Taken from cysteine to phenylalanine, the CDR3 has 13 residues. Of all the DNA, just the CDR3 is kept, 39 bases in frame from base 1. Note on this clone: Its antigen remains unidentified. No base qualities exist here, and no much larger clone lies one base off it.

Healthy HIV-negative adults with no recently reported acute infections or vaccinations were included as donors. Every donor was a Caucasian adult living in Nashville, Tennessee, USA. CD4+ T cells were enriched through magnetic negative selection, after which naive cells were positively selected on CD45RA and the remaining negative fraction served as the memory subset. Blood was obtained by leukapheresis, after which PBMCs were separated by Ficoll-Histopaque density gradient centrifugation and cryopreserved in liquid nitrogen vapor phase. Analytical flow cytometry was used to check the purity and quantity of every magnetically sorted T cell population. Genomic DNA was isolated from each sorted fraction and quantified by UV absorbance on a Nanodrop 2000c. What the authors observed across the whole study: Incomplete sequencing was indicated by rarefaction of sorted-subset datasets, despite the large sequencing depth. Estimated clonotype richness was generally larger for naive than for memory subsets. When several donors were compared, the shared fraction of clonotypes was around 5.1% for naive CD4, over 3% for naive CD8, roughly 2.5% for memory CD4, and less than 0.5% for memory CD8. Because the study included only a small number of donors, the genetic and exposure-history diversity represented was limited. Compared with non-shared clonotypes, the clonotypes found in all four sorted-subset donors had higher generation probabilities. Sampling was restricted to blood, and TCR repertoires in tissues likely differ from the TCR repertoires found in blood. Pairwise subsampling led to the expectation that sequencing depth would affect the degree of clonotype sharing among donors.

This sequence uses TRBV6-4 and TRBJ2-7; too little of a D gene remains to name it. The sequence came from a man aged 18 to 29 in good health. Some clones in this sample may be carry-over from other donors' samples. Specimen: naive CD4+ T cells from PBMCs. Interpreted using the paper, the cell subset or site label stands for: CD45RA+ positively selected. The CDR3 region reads CASSDGIPYEQYF. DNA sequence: TGTGCCAGCAGTGACGGGATCCCCTACGAGCAGTACTTC.